These T cell receptor beta chains were read from a single sample in a study of T cells after yellow fever vaccination. TCRdb independently ran MiXCR on the 5' RACE reads; one entry per CDR3 protein. The profile shows 450,000 to 650,000 distinct CDR3 sequences, about 13% of them singletons. This material consisted of PBMCs, taken on the day of the yellow fever booster vaccination. The receptors were sampled from a young man who received the YFV17D yellow fever vaccine. Each CDR3 is given with its conserved first and last residue. The order of the fields is J gene, clone size, V gene, D gene, CDR3 DNA, CDR3 protein. A D gene is named only where the DNA matches it firmly. Rows may omit the clone size; those that give it use once, few, many or a size class.

TRBJ1-2,few,TRBV19,-,TGTGCCAGTAGGCTAAAGGTCTCATCCAACTATGGCTACACCTTC,CASRLKVSSNYGYTF
TRBJ2-7,many,TRBV25-1,TRBD1,TGTGCCAGCAGCGGGACAGGTTACGAGCAGTACTTC,CASSGTGYEQYF
TRBJ2-1,-,TRBV29-1,-,TGCAGCGTTGAACTAGGGAGCTCCTACAATGAGCAGTTCTTC,CSVELGSSYNEQFF
TRBJ2-3,few,TRBV10-3,TRBD1,TGTGCCATCAGTGAGTCCCGGAGACAGGGGACCACAGATACGCAGTATTTT,CAISESRRQGTTDTQYF
TRBJ2-5,few,TRBV15,TRBD1,TGTGCCACCAGCAGAGGGAACAGGGGGGAGACCCAGTACTTC,CATSRGNRGETQYF
TRBJ2-1,-,TRBV10-1,-,TGCGCCAGCAGTGAGGCTAGCCTTAGCCATGAGCAGTTCTTC,CASSEASLSHEQFF
TRBJ2-7,many,TRBV11-2,-,TGTGCCAGCAGCCCAATCCAGAGAGGGGCTCGGTCCTACGAGCAGTACTTC,CASSPIQRGARSYEQYF
TRBJ2-1,few,TRBV5-1,TRBD1,TGCGCCAGCAGCATGGACAGGGACAAGTTTTATGAGCAGTTCTTC,CASSMDRDKFYEQFF
TRBJ2-7,few,TRBV30,-,TGTGCCGGAACAGGGAGGGTGGTCTCCGAGCAGTACTTC,CAGTGRVVSEQYF
TRBJ2-5,-,TRBV15,-,TGTGCCACCAGCAGCCTGGGCAGATCGGAGACCCAGTACTTC,CATSSLGRSETQYF
TRBJ2-3,-,TRBV28,-,TGTGCCAGCAGGCAACGATCAGGGACAGATACGCAGTATTTT,CASRQRSGTDTQYF
TRBJ2-2,many,TRBV24-1,-,TGTGCCACCAGTGGGGCGGACCCGTTTGAACTGTTTTTT,CATSGADPFELFF
TRBJ2-7,-,TRBV15,-,TGTGCCACCAGCAGAGTCCCAGGAGACGAGCAGTACTTC,CATSRVPGDEQYF
TRBJ1-2,few,TRBV25-1,-,TGTGCCAGCAGTAACGACGGTAGCTATGGCTACACCTTC,CASSNDGSYGYTF
TRBJ2-3,few,TRBV4-2,-,TGTGCCAGCAGCCAAGTACAAGGGGGAGGGCCATTCGGTGATACGCAGTATTTT,CASSQVQGGGPFGDTQYF
TRBJ1-5,few,TRBV5-5,-,TGTGCCAGCAGCCGGGGACCATCGATGAATCAGCCCCAGCATTTT,CASSRGPSMNQPQHF
TRBJ2-2,few,TRBV24-1,TRBD2,TGTGCCACCAGTGATTCGAGCGGGAGGGCCTTAGGCACCGGGGAGCTGTTTTTT,CATSDSSGRALGTGELFF
TRBJ2-3,-,TRBV20-1,-,TGCAGTGCTAGCGTCCCCGGAGCGGGTACAGATACGCAGTATTTT,CSASVPGAGTDTQYF
TRBJ2-3,few,TRBV3-1,-,TGTGCCAGCAGCCGGATCGACTCGCCAGATACGCAGTATTTT,CASSRIDSPDTQYF
TRBJ1-6,-,TRBV7-3,-,TGTGCCAGCAGCTTAACCGGGGTGGGGAATTCACCCCTCCACTTT,CASSLTGVGNSPLHF
TRBJ2-3,few,TRBV6-5,-,TGTGCCAGCAGCCGCTACAAAGATACGCAGTATTTT,CASSRYKDTQYF
TRBJ2-3,few,TRBV20-1,-,TGCAGTACAAGGGACACCCAATATACGCAGTATTTT,CSTRDTQYTQYF
TRBJ1-1,-,TRBV5-5,TRBD1,TGTGCCAGCACCAAGGGGGCCGCTGAAGCTTTCTTT,CASTKGAAEAFF
TRBJ2-2,-,TRBV12-3/TRBV12-4,TRBD2,TGTGCCAGCAGTACCAGACCGGGACTAGCGGGTGTTGGCGGGGAGCTGTTTTTT,CASSTRPGLAGVGGELFF
TRBJ2-2,-,TRBV7-3,-,TGTGCCAGCAGCTTAAACTCGTTAAGGAACACCGGGGAGCTGTTTTTT,CASSLNSLRNTGELFF
TRBJ2-5,many,TRBV6-1,TRBD2,TGTGCCAGCGGGTTGCGCGGGAGGCCTGGGCAAGAGACCCAGTACTTC,CASGLRGRPGQETQYF
TRBJ2-1,many,TRBV12-3/TRBV12-4,-,TGTGCCAGCAGTTTGAGGGGCTACAATGAGCAGTTCTTC,CASSLRGYNEQFF
TRBJ1-1,-,TRBV4-2,-,TGTGCCAGCAGCCGAGAACCGCGGGACGTTGGAGCTTTCTTT,CASSREPRDVGAFF
TRBJ2-1,few,TRBV29-1,-,TGCAGCGTTGTAATGGGGGAAGGGTACAATGAGCAGTTCTTC,CSVVMGEGYNEQFF
TRBJ2-2,-,TRBV5-1,TRBD2,TGCGCCAGCAGGCTAGCGGGCCGCGCGAACACCGGGGAGCTGTTTTTT,CASRLAGRANTGELFF
TRBJ2-7,-,TRBV27,TRBD1,TGTGCCAGCAGTTTAATTGCAGGGGGTCATTACGAGCAGTACTTC,CASSLIAGGHYEQYF
TRBJ2-7,-,TRBV9,TRBD1,TGTGCCAGCAGCGTAGAGGGACAGAGCTCCTACGAGCAGTACTTC,CASSVEGQSSYEQYF
TRBJ2-2,few,TRBV6-1,TRBD2,TGTGCCAGCACTGAGACCGGGACTAGCGGGAGGGATACCACCGGGGAGCTGTTTTTT,CASTETGTSGRDTTGELFF
TRBJ2-7,few,TRBV5-1,-,TGCGCCAGCAGCCCCGACCCGGCAGGGGCTGGCTACGAGCAGTACTTC,CASSPDPAGAGYEQYF
TRBJ2-2,-,TRBV5-5,TRBD2,TGTGCCAGCAGCGAGAGGGCTAGCGGGAGCCACCGGGCCGGGGAGCTGTTTTTT,CASSERASGSHRAGELFF
TRBJ2-5,many,TRBV6-1,TRBD2,TGTGCCAGCAGTCGCCAGGGCGGGAGGTTCCAAGAGACCCAGTACTTC,CASSRQGGRFQETQYF
TRBJ1-5,few,TRBV2,-,TGTGCCAGCACCGGCTTGGGACGGCTCAATCAGCCCCAGCATTTT,CASTGLGRLNQPQHF
TRBJ1-5,few,TRBV28,-,TGTGCCAGCACCTCTGAAGGAGGGCTAGTGGCCAATCAGCCCCAGCATTTT,CASTSEGGLVANQPQHF
TRBJ1-2,few,TRBV7-2,-,TGTGCCAGCAGCTTAGTTGTCGGGCAGCCAGTCTATGGCTACACCTTC,CASSLVVGQPVYGYTF
TRBJ2-7,-,TRBV5-1,TRBD2,TGCGCCAGCAGCTTGGAACTAGCGGGAGTTGGCGAGCAGTACTTC,CASSLELAGVGEQYF
TRBJ2-5,few,TRBV27,-,TGTGCCAGCACCGACTACCTTCGGGAGACCCAGTACTTC,CASTDYLRETQYF
TRBJ2-1,few,TRBV4-3,-,TGCGCCAGCAGCCGAGACGGGGGAGCTGAGCAGTTCTTC,CASSRDGGAEQFF
TRBJ1-1,few,TRBV10-3,TRBD1,TGTGCCATCAGTGACAGGGGGGGCATGAACACTGAAGCTTTCTTT,CAISDRGGMNTEAFF
TRBJ1-1,-,TRBV25-1,-,TGTGCCAGCAGCGACCCCGGGGTGGAGGGCACTGAAGCTTTCTTT,CASSDPGVEGTEAFF
TRBJ2-3,many,TRBV2,-,TGTGCCAGCAGCAAAGCGTGGACACCGAGCACAGATACGCAGTATTTT,CASSKAWTPSTDTQYF
TRBJ2-7,-,TRBV18,TRBD2,TGTGCCAGCTCACCAACAGGGACTAGCTTCCACGAGCAGTACTTC,CASSPTGTSFHEQYF
TRBJ1-6,-,TRBV18,TRBD1,TGTGCCAGCTCACCCCGCCGGGACAGCAATTCACCCCTCCACTTT,CASSPRRDSNSPLHF
TRBJ2-5,-,TRBV7-2,-,TGTGCCAGCAGCTTGGGCTTGCAGACCCAGTACTTC,CASSLGLQTQYF
TRBJ2-1,few,TRBV3-1,TRBD2,TGTGCCAGCAGCCGACTTGATACTAGCGGGGAGCAGTTCTTC,CASSRLDTSGEQFF
TRBJ2-3,few,TRBV19,-,TGTGCCAGTAGTAACCAGGGAACGGATACGCAGTATTTT,CASSNQGTDTQYF